This TCR beta chain is drawn from a study of T cells expressing NK-cell markers. About the research overall: Investigators obtained TCR beta repertoires from sorted CD3+CD56+NKG2C+, CD3+CD56+NKG2C- and CD3+CD56-NKG2C+ T cells. HCMV seropositivity marked seven of the eight sequenced donors; one was seronegative.

In germline, CDR1 is DFQATT, CDR2 SNEGSKA (reference sequence). This CDR3 contains 15 residues. Study-level findings and limits: The same clonotypes also predominated in the CD3+CD56-NKG2C+ fraction of several donors. What remained unclear was the HCMV specificity of expanded NKG2C+ T cell clones.

Note on this clonotype: Its antigen is undetermined.

TCRdb reanalyzed the 5' RACE reads and collapses them to one entry per CDR3 protein, without DNA. The sample holds about 160,000 distinct CDR3 sequences. The clonotype comes from a woman aged 18-70 years in good health. The chain is built from TRBV20-1 and TRBJ2-2. The sample comprised blood T cells: a sorted CD56 or NKG2C T cell subset, CD4+ or CD8+ T cells, or bulk PBMC T cells (not recorded which). The CDR3: CSARAGLRNTGELFF.